A single sample gave rise to the 20 T cell receptor beta chains below, sequenced in a study of T cell repertoires in cytomegalovirus infection. TCRdb analysed the reads with MiXCR anew, one entry per CDR3 protein. The sample contains 680,000 or so distinct CDR3 sequences, 35% of which appear only once. Sequenced: PBMCs. These receptors were collected from a human donor in good health (CMV status not recorded). Some clones in this sample may be carry-over from other donors' samples.

This clonotype was seen more than once but under ten times. The chain combines TRBV28 with TRBJ1-2; D is ambiguous. CDR3 length: 15 amino acids. Trimming cost V 2 bases and J 4 bases, with 14 bases left between them. The germline V gene has CDR1 MDHEN and CDR2 SYDVKM. CDR3 bases: TGTGCCAGCAGTTTAAATGGTTGGCAGACCTATGGCTACACCTTC. As protein: CASSLNGWQTYGYTF.

This rearrangement joins TRBV10-3 to TRBJ2-1; perhaps TRBD1 as D (6 bases). Trimming left V 0 bases short and J 4 bases short, with 13 bases between. CDR3 length equals 16 residues. The germline V gene has CDR1 ENHRY and CDR2 SYGVKD. As DNA, the CDR3 is TGTGCCATCAGTGAGTCCCAGGGACACCAATACAATGAGCAGTTCTTC. Translation gives CAISESQGHQYNEQFF.

This clonotype has at least ten counts. V and J are TRBV28 and TRBJ2-7; TRBD1 matches at 9 bases. After removal of 5 bases from V and 4 bases from J, the junction contained 6 bases not matched to a gene. The CDR3 sequence is 14 residues long. Germline CDR1 reads MDHEN; CDR2 reads SYDVKM. Here the CDR3 DNA reads TGTGCCAGCAGTGTGACAGGGGGTGTTTACGAGCAGTACTTC. As protein: CASSVTGGVYEQYF. Based on the CDR3 plus reference TRBV28 and TRBJ2-7, the full variable domain is DVKVTQSSRYLVKRTGEKVFLECVQDMDHENMFWYRQDPGLGLRLIYFSYDVKMKEKGDIPEGYSVSREKKERFSLILESASTNQTSMYLCASSVTGGVYEQYFGPGTRLTVT.

V and J are TRBV5-1 and TRBJ2-3; TRBD1 is a possible D gene (5 bases). CDR1 and CDR2 (germline): SGHRS, YFSETQ. The CDR3 loop spans 13 amino acids. V was shortened by 5 bases and J by 4 bases, with 11 bases between the two germline ends. In DNA form, the CDR3 reads TGCGCCAGCAGAAATCTAGGGGCAGATACGCAGTATTTT. Translating it yields CASRNLGADTQYF.

The chain couples TRBV6-6 to TRBJ2-5; TRBD1 matches at 11 bases. Germline CDR1 MNHNY, CDR2 SVGAGI (reference sequence). With 10 bases clipped from V and 5 bases from J, the junction kept 9 bases outside the gene matches. The CDR3 totals 14 residues. For the CDR3, the DNA is TGTGCCACACATCGGACAGGGGGCGTCGAGACCCAGTACTTC. This codes for CATHRTGGVETQYF.

The V call is TRBV5-1, the J call TRBJ1-6, with 8 bases aligning to TRBD1. CDR1 and CDR2 (germline): SGHRS, YFSETQ. The CDR3 is made up of 14 amino acids. After removal of 2 bases from V and 9 bases from J, the junction contained 4 bases not matched to a gene. CDR3 DNA: TGCGCCAGCAGCTTCTCAGGGGGCAGTTCACCCCTCCACTTT. Translation gives CASSFSGGSSPLHF. The full variable domain, in which reference TRBV5-1 and TRBJ1-6 provide the parts outside the CDR3, is KAGVTQTPRYLIKTRGQQVTLSCSPISGHRSVSWYQQTPGQGLQFLFEYFSETQRNKGNFPGRFSGRQFSNSRSEMNVSTLELGDSALYLCASSFSGGSSPLHFGNGTRLTVT.

A note on this clonotype: It may be a read error: a sequence one base away is much more abundant. The genes are TRBV7-2 and TRBJ2-2, with a weak D call TRBD2 (5 bases). Germline values: CDR1 SGHTA, CDR2 FQGNSA. This CDR3 region has 14 residues. Trimming took off 3 bases at V and 7 bases at J, with 12 bases between the two ends. The CDR3 DNA reads TGTGCCAGCAGCTTTACTAGTGGGAACGGGGAGCTGTTTTTT. Protein product: CASSFTSGNGELFF.

This clonotype has just a few counts. The rearrangement uses TRBV5-1 and TRBJ1-3; D ambiguous. V was pared by 2 bases and J by 4 bases, with 10 bases between. This CDR3 is built from 14 residues. Germline CDR1 reads SGHRS; CDR2 reads YFSETQ. CDR3 DNA sequence: TGCGCCAGCAGCTTAGCGGCGCGGGGAAACACCATATATTTT. It codes for CASSLAARGNTIYF.

The J gene is TRBJ2-1, the V gene TRBV7-6; D might be TRBD1 or TRBD2, each matching 5 bases. The V gene's germline CDR1 is SGHVS and CDR2 FNYEAQ. The V and J ends lost 6 bases and 9 bases respectively, with 15 bases between them. The CDR3 is made up of 13 amino acids. CDR3: CASRRFKGSEQFF. The CDR3 DNA follows: TGTGCCAGCAGGAGGTTTAAGGGGAGTGAGCAGTTCTTC.

The genes are TRBV29-1 and TRBJ2-4; TRBD2 matches at 11 bases. J was trimmed by 5 bases and V by 7 bases; bases with no gene match: 7. The V gene's germline CDR1 is SQVTM and CDR2 ANQGSEA. This CDR3 region has 14 residues. In DNA form, the CDR3 reads TGCAGCGCCATAGCGGGGGGGCAACAAAACATTCAGTACTTC. This encodes CSAIAGGQQNIQYF.

V usage is TRBV12-3 or TRBV12-4 and J usage is TRBJ2-3; tentative D call: TRBD2 (5 bases). The length of the CDR3 is 14 residues. The ends were cut back, 10 bases at V and 0 bases at J, with 14 bases in the middle. Written as DNA, the CDR3 is TGTGCCACCCGGGTAGAGGGTAGCACAGATACGCAGTATTTT. This gives the protein CATRVEGSTDTQYF.

This clonotype was counted only a few times. J is TRBJ1-2 and V is TRBV4-2; D unclear. V lost 2 bases and J 4 bases, leaving 14 bases between the germline ends. CDR3 length: 15 residues. CDR1 and CDR2 (germline): LGHNA, YNFKEQ. The CDR3 protein is CASSQSLLGSYGYTF. CDR3 nucleotide sequence: TGTGCCAGCAGCCAAAGCCTCTTAGGCTCCTATGGCTACACCTTC.

The chain uses TRBV7-6 and TRBJ2-5; D perhaps matches TRBD1 (5 bases). This CDR3 has 14 residues. Germline loops: CDR1 SGHVS, CDR2 FNYEAQ. V was shortened by 5 bases and J by 1 base, with 11 bases between the two germline ends. The CDR3 spells CASSQNRIQETQYF. CDR3 sequence (DNA): TGTGCCAGCAGCCAGAACAGGATCCAAGAGACCCAGTACTTC.

A few counts support this clonotype. The V and J genes are TRBV7-6 and TRBJ2-7, with D possibly TRBD2 on 6 matching bases. The germline CDR1 and CDR2 sequences are SGHVS and FNYEAQ. V was pared by 5 bases and J by 6 bases, with 14 bases between. The CDR3 consists of 13 residues. The CDR3 protein is CASSLFASAEQYF. The CDR3 bases are TGTGCCAGCAGCCTATTCGCTAGCGCCGAGCAGTACTTC.

This clonotype was counted a few times. The V and J genes are TRBV7-2 and TRBJ2-7, with D perhaps matching TRBD1 (5 bases). Trimming took off 1 base at V and 3 bases at J, with 13 bases between the two ends. The CDR3 length is 15 residues. Per the germline V gene, CDR1 is SGHTA and CDR2 is FQGNSA. CDR3 coding DNA: TGTGCCAGCAGCTTAGATCCAGGGCCGAGCTACGAGCAGTACTTC. Translated: CASSLDPGPSYEQYF.

This clonotype appeared many times. The rearrangement joins TRBV7-3 to TRBJ2-1; tentative D call: TRBD1 (5 bases). V lost 2 bases, J lost 6 bases, and 5 bases lay in between. Germline CDR1 SGHTA, CDR2 FQGTGA. This CDR3 has 12 amino acids. Here the CDR3 reads CASSLQGNEQFF. CDR3 DNA sequence: TGTGCCAGCAGCTTACAGGGCAATGAGCAGTTCTTC.

This clonotype was counted between two and nine times. This rearrangement joins TRBV7-9 to TRBJ2-7; 7 bases agree with TRBD1. CDR3 length equals 11 residues. Trimming took 6 bases from V and 6 from J; bases not matched to a gene: 2. Germline values: CDR1 SEHNR, CDR2 FQNEAQ (reference sequence). This CDR3 reads CASRSGGEQYF. The CDR3 DNA sequence: TGTGCCAGCAGGTCAGGGGGCGAGCAGTACTTC.

The J gene is TRBJ2-7, the V gene TRBV7-6; a possible D gene is TRBD1 (6 bases). Trimming took off 5 bases at V and 3 bases at J, with 14 bases between the two ends. Germline CDR1 reads SGHVS; CDR2 reads FNYEAQ. The CDR3 sequence is 14 residues long. CDR3 nucleotides: TGTGCCAGCAGCCCAGAGGGACATTTCTACGAGCAGTACTTC. Protein sequence: CASSPEGHFYEQYF.

This clonotype was seen a handful of times. V is TRBV12-5 and J is TRBJ2-2, with D unresolved. This CDR3 is 15 amino acids long. Trimming pared 7 bases from V and 4 bases from J, leaving 16 bases between. CDR1 and CDR2 from the germline V gene are LGHNT and FRNRAP. The CDR3 sequence: CASAWLGGGTGELFF. The CDR3 DNA reads TGTGCTAGTGCCTGGTTAGGTGGCGGCACCGGGGAGCTGTTTTTT.

The V and J genes are TRBV15 and TRBJ1-2; D not resolved. V lost 0 bases and J 7 bases, leaving 12 bases between the germline ends. Germline-derived CDR1 and CDR2 are LNHNV and YYDKDF (reference sequence). The CDR3 is 14 residues long. The CDR3 DNA sequence: TGTGCCACCAGCAGAGATCGATCGAACCCTGGCTACACCTTC. The encoded protein is CATSRDRSNPGYTF.